The source of this TCR beta chain is a study of T cells after yellow fever vaccination. This CDR3 has 12 residues. Germline V gene lookup returns CDR1 LGHDT and CDR2 YNNKEL (reference sequence). The V end lost 4 bases, the J end lost 8 bases, and 9 bases lay between the germline ends. This clonotype was detected ten times or more. The 5'RACE template-switching step produced TCR cDNA and added a universal primer site and UMIs. A single record per CDR3 protein comes from TCRdb applying MiXCR to the 5' RACE reads. The sample holds fewer than 85,000 distinct CDR3 sequences; roughly 7.4% are singletons and the top ten take roughly two fifths.

The sequencing here drew on CD8+ T cells sorted from PBMCs, taken on the day of the yellow fever booster vaccination. The V gene is TRBV3-1, the J gene TRBJ2-1, with TRBD1 as a possible D gene (5 bases). The TCR comes from a young man who received the YFV17D yellow fever vaccine. This chain's CDR3 is CASSLRGDEQFF. CDR3 DNA: TGTGCCAGCAGCCTAAGGGGCGATGAGCAGTTCTTC.